This T cell receptor (beta chain) was profiled in a study of T cell responses to AZD1222 COVID-19 vaccine. The study, taken as a whole, reports: Reportedly, close to half of spike-specific TCRs are directed against unmutated variant regions.

Germline V lookup: CDR1 SGHRS, CDR2 YFSETQ. V was cut by 0 bases and J by 2 bases, with 9 bases left in between. The CDR3 covers 15 residues. The protocol was immunoSEQ multiplex PCR, while the TCRdb copy is restricted to in-frame clones and leaves out a portion. The table has about 180,000 clones, around 88% seen once. Remarks on this clone: Its antigen is still unknown.

The TCR originated in an adult in good health. J is TRBJ2-1 and V is TRBV5-1; D perhaps matches TRBD2 (6 bases). The material sequenced was peripheral blood, taken on day 0 of AZD1222 vaccination. The DNA of the CDR3 is TGCGCCAGCAGCTTGGGTGCGGGACCCTACAATGAGCAGTTCTTC. As protein: CASSLGAGPYNEQFF.